This is a list of T cell receptor beta chains from one sample in a study of OX40 agonist ivuxolimab in advanced cancers. The assay was immunoSEQ multiplex PCR, and TCRdb's table has in-frame clones only and misses some. This table has more than 6,500 clones, 70% to 75% appearing once. Sequenced material: CD4+ or CD8+ T cells sorted from blood, taken in a trial of the OX40 agonist ivuxolimab. The receptors derive from an adult with an advanced solid tumor such as melanoma, head and neck, liver or kidney cancer. The CDR3 runs from the conserved cysteine through the conserved F or W. D genes are given only for firm matches. Expanded clones are given a class, and other clones once, few, many or no size at all.

size,J,V,D,DNA,CDR3
few,TRBJ1-4,TRBV7-8,.,TGTGCCAGCAGCCTAGATGGAACTAATGAAAAACTGTTTTTT,CASSLDGTNEKLFF
.,TRBJ1-2,TRBV29-1,.,TGCAGCGGGAGGGGGGACTATGGCTACACCTTC,CSGRGDYGYTF
.,TRBJ1-2,TRBV27,TRBD1,TGTGCCAGCAGGGGCCCTCAGGGGGCGCGTGACTATGGCTACACCTTC,CASRGPQGARDYGYTF
.,TRBJ2-1,TRBV20-1,.,TGCAGTGCTAGAGGGATTGGGGAGCAGTTCTTC,CSARGIGEQFF
.,TRBJ2-6,TRBV15,TRBD1,TGTGCCACAGGGACAGGGGGAGGAGCTGGGGCCAACGTCCTGACTTTC,CATGTGGGAGANVLTF
.,TRBJ2-5,TRBV5-1,TRBD1,TGCGCCAGCAGGGGGACAGGGAGCCTCCAAGAGACCCAGTACTTC,CASRGTGSLQETQYF
.,TRBJ1-5,TRBV5-6,.,TGTGCCAGCAGCTTGGGGACCCTGGGGCCCCAGCATTTT,CASSLGTLGPQHF
.,TRBJ1-6,TRBV6-5,TRBD1,TGTGCCAGCAGTCCGCGGACAGGGTACTCACCCCTCCACTTT,CASSPRTGYSPLHF
.,TRBJ2-5,TRBV5-1,.,TGCGCCAGCAGCTTGAAACTGTACCAAGAGACCCAGTACTTC,CASSLKLYQETQYF
.,TRBJ1-2,TRBV4-1,.,TGCGCCAGCAGCCATCCCGGGGGGGGAAACTATGGCTACACCTTC,CASSHPGGGNYGYTF
.,TRBJ2-7,TRBV13,TRBD2,TGTGCCAGCAGAGAAACGGGGGGGATCCTCTACGAGCAGTACTTC,CASRETGGILYEQYF
medium-sized,TRBJ1-2,TRBV5-5,.,TGTGCCAGCAGCTTGGCACAAACCTATGGCTACACCTTC,CASSLAQTYGYTF
few,TRBJ1-1,TRBV9,.,TGTGCCAGCAGCGTAGATGGGGTTAGGCCTGAAGCTTTCTTT,CASSVDGVRPEAFF
.,TRBJ1-1,TRBV7-7,.,TGTGCCAGCAGCTTAGGCATGAACACTGAAGCTTTCTTT,CASSLGMNTEAFF
.,TRBJ1-2,TRBV27,TRBD1,TGTGCCAGCAGTTCCAACCGGGACAGGGCCGGCTACACCTTC,CASSSNRDRAGYTF
.,TRBJ2-7,TRBV29-1,.,TGCAGCGTTGAATCCAGGGACGTACTTCCCTACGAGCAGTACTTC,CSVESRDVLPYEQYF
.,TRBJ2-5,TRBV7-9,.,TGTGCCAGCAGAACCTCGGGGGCCCAAGAGACCCAGTACTTC,CASRTSGAQETQYF
.,TRBJ2-7,TRBV11-2,.,TGTGCCAGCAGCTTTGCCAGGGCATGGCTCTACGAGCAGTACTTC,CASSFARAWLYEQYF
.,TRBJ2-3,TRBV12-5,TRBD2,TGTGCTAGTGCCCCTCCGGGGGGGCAAAGAGATACGCAGTATTTT,CASAPPGGQRDTQYF
few,TRBJ1-4,TRBV6-1,.,TGTGCCAGCAGTGAAGCAGGAGTCTGGACTAATGAAAAACTGTTTTTT,CASSEAGVWTNEKLFF
.,TRBJ2-3,TRBV27,.,TGTGCCAGCAGTTTATCGACTGCAGATACGCAGTATTTT,CASSLSTADTQYF
few,TRBJ2-7,TRBV4-3,.,TGCGCCAGCAGCCAAGATCTGGGGTCACAGCAGTACTTC,CASSQDLGSQQYF
.,TRBJ2-3,TRBV4-2,TRBD2,TGTGCCAGCAGCGCGAATTTGGGCGGGGGGGAACACTTTAGCACAGATACGCAGTATTTT,CASSANLGGGEHFSTDTQYF
.,TRBJ1-6,TRBV11-2,.,TGTGCCAGCAGCTTATTCAGGGCCGAAAATTCACCCCTCCACTTT,CASSLFRAENSPLHF
.,TRBJ2-5,TRBV27,.,TGTGCCAGCCGGACCGCCGGTCGTCAAGAGACCCAGTACTTC,CASRTAGRQETQYF
once,TRBJ1-4,TRBV13,.,TGTGCCAGCAGCGCCAGTACCGGGGCAGAAAAACTGTTTTTT,CASSASTGAEKLFF
.,TRBJ1-5,TRBV7-2,.,TGTGCCAGCAGCTTAGGGGTAGGGGGAAGGAATCAGCCCCAGCATTTT,CASSLGVGGRNQPQHF
.,TRBJ2-5,TRBV6-1,TRBD1,TGTGCCAGCGGACAGGCCCGGGAGACCCAGTACTTC,CASGQARETQYF
.,TRBJ2-7,TRBV7-8,.,TGTGCCAGCGGGGGGTCCTACGAGCAGTACTTC,CASGGSYEQYF
.,TRBJ2-1,TRBV2,TRBD2,TGTGCCAGCAGTGAGACTAGCGGGAAGTCCTACAATGAGCAGTTCTTC,CASSETSGKSYNEQFF
.,TRBJ2-1,TRBV7-8,TRBD2,TGTGCCAGCAGCCAAGCCTACCAGCGGGGGGGCCCCTACAATGAGCAGTTCTTC,CASSQAYQRGGPYNEQFF
.,TRBJ1-1,TRBV6-4,.,TGTGCCAGCAGTGAAAGGGAAATCACTGAAGCTTTCTTT,CASSEREITEAFF
.,TRBJ2-1,TRBV9,.,TGTGCCAGCAGCGTAGCGGGGGACAACTACAATGAGCAGTTCTTC,CASSVAGDNYNEQFF
.,TRBJ2-7,TRBV11-2,.,TGTGCCAGCAGCTTAGTGTTTGGGCTCGAGCAGTACTTC,CASSLVFGLEQYF
.,TRBJ2-7,TRBV15,.,TGTGCCACCAGTTGGGGGGCCTCCTACGAGCAGTACTTC,CATSWGASYEQYF
once,TRBJ2-2,TRBV6-1,.,TGTGCCAGCAGTTTGAGGACCGCCGGGGAGCTGTTTTTT,CASSLRTAGELFF
hyperexpanded,TRBJ2-3,TRBV6-4,TRBD2,TGTGCCAGCAGTGTGGCCGGCGGGGGAACAGATACGCAGTATTTT,CASSVAGGGTDTQYF
.,TRBJ2-1,TRBV15,.,TGTGCCACCAGCACCGAAGAGAGGGTCAATGAGCAGTTCTTC,CATSTEERVNEQFF
.,TRBJ2-2,TRBV7-2,TRBD1,TGTGCCAGCAGCTGGGGGACAGGGGGCACCGGGGAGCTGTTTTTT,CASSWGTGGTGELFF
.,TRBJ2-5,TRBV18,.,TGTGCCAGCTCACCCCCAGCCGGGGGGCAACTGGGGGAGACCCAGTACTTC,CASSPPAGGQLGETQYF
medium-sized,TRBJ1-5,TRBV12-5,.,TGTGCTAGTGGTTTGTCAGGGACTCAGCCCCAGCATTTT,CASGLSGTQPQHF
.,TRBJ2-7,TRBV6-5,TRBD1,TGTGCCAGCAGTTATAGGACAGGGGAAGAGCAGTACTTC,CASSYRTGEEQYF
.,TRBJ2-7,TRBV10-3,.,TGTGCCATCAGCTTCGACAGGAGAAGCTCCTACGAGCAGTACTTC,CAISFDRRSSYEQYF
.,TRBJ2-2,TRBV11-1,.,TGTGCCAGCAGCTTAGCGGGCACCGGGGAGCTGTTTTTT,CASSLAGTGELFF
few,TRBJ2-1,TRBV2,.,TGTGCCAGCAGTGAGTGGCAGGGAGGTACATATGAGCAGTTCTTC,CASSEWQGGTYEQFF
once,TRBJ2-7,TRBV15,TRBD1,TGTGCCACCAGCAAAGACAGGGGCTCCTACGAGCAGTACTTC,CATSKDRGSYEQYF
.,TRBJ1-2,TRBV27,TRBD1,TGTGCCAGCAGTCCTGACAGGGCCCTTGGCTACACCTTC,CASSPDRALGYTF